This is a list of T cell receptor beta chains from one sample in a study of lymphopenia after photon versus proton radiotherapy. Assay used: immunoSEQ multiplex PCR; TCRdb lists only in-frame clones, some missing. The sample contains approximately 58,000 clones, more than 70% of which appear only once. Sequencing used peripheral blood, obtained from a patient treated with photon-based radiotherapy. The receptors shown here come from a man in his fifties or sixties with gastric cancer. The CDR3 runs from the conserved cysteine through the conserved F or W. Some rows mark clone size as missing; the rest say once, few, many or name a class of expanded clone.

j_call: TRBJ1-4
v_call: TRBV4-2
clone_size: .
cdr3_aa: CASSPNRDTNEKLFF

j_call: TRBJ1-5
v_call: TRBV28
clone_size: .
cdr3_aa: CASDYFRGRGLDNQPQHF

j_call: TRBJ2-7
v_call: TRBV13
clone_size: .
cdr3_aa: CASSLDGTGEQYF

j_call: TRBJ2-1
v_call: TRBV29-1
clone_size: .
cdr3_aa: CSVVGTSGNYNEQFF

j_call: TRBJ1-4
v_call: TRBV5-4
clone_size: few
cdr3_aa: CASSADGTGVEKLFF

j_call: TRBJ1-4
v_call: TRBV28
clone_size: .
cdr3_aa: CASSSGGSDEKLFF

j_call: TRBJ2-7
v_call: TRBV14
clone_size: .
cdr3_aa: CASSDRVGSYEQYF

j_call: TRBJ1-5
v_call: TRBV4-2
clone_size: .
cdr3_aa: CASSQALNQPQHF

j_call: TRBJ1-5
v_call: TRBV15
clone_size: .
cdr3_aa: CATSRDIRQGKMYGNQPQHF

j_call: TRBJ2-5
v_call: TRBV28
clone_size: .
cdr3_aa: CASSLLTTRVTKYF

j_call: TRBJ2-1
v_call: TRBV19
clone_size: .
cdr3_aa: CASSIGVGNEQFF

j_call: TRBJ1-2
v_call: TRBV19
clone_size: few
cdr3_aa: CASYRGNGGYTF

j_call: TRBJ2-3
v_call: TRBV30
clone_size: .
cdr3_aa: CAWTRTRTSGSQGTDTQYF

j_call: TRBJ1-4
v_call: TRBV18
clone_size: .
cdr3_aa: CASSPGQGGEKLFF

j_call: TRBJ1-1
v_call: TRBV18
clone_size: few
cdr3_aa: CASSPRRPNTEAFF

j_call: TRBJ1-4
v_call: TRBV25-1
clone_size: .
cdr3_aa: CASSPPTGATNEKLFF

j_call: TRBJ2-2
v_call: TRBV15
clone_size: .
cdr3_aa: CATSRGLISGRTGELFF

j_call: TRBJ2-1
v_call: TRBV19
clone_size: .
cdr3_aa: CATASGTPSYNEQFF

j_call: TRBJ2-7
v_call: TRBV9
clone_size: .
cdr3_aa: CASSPPSPPYEQYF

j_call: TRBJ1-2
v_call: TRBV4-2
clone_size: .
cdr3_aa: CASSQDLAGGGYTF

j_call: TRBJ2-7
v_call: TRBV18
clone_size: .
cdr3_aa: CASSPGTGAYEQYF

j_call: TRBJ2-7
v_call: TRBV6-6
clone_size: .
cdr3_aa: CASSYSEELSYEQYF

j_call: TRBJ2-2
v_call: TRBV4-1
clone_size: .
cdr3_aa: CASSQGRLANTGELFF

j_call: TRBJ2-2
v_call: TRBV11-3
clone_size: few
cdr3_aa: CASSLIEGTGELFF

j_call: TRBJ1-2
v_call: TRBV25-1
clone_size: once
cdr3_aa: CASSYGQGINGYTF

j_call: TRBJ2-7
v_call: TRBV11-3
clone_size: .
cdr3_aa: CASSLAGSYEQYF

j_call: TRBJ2-1
v_call: TRBV27
clone_size: .
cdr3_aa: CASSPRQGLYSEQFF

j_call: TRBJ1-3
v_call: TRBV18
clone_size: .
cdr3_aa: CASSPGQNTGNTIYF

j_call: TRBJ2-1
v_call: TRBV30
clone_size: .
cdr3_aa: CALYERGWANEQFF

j_call: TRBJ2-3
v_call: TRBV5-6
clone_size: .
cdr3_aa: CASSLAGAVTDTQYF

j_call: TRBJ2-2
v_call: TRBV28
clone_size: .
cdr3_aa: CASSLKGFWGTGELFF

j_call: TRBJ2-6
v_call: TRBV7-2
clone_size: .
cdr3_aa: CASGHASGANVLTF

j_call: TRBJ2-7
v_call: TRBV7-6
clone_size: .
cdr3_aa: CASSLGGSGRDSSYEQYF

j_call: TRBJ1-5
v_call: TRBV28
clone_size: .
cdr3_aa: CASSLRTGGPQPQHF

j_call: TRBJ2-7
v_call: TRBV6-6
clone_size: few
cdr3_aa: CASSYGGRNEQYF

j_call: TRBJ2-2
v_call: TRBV7-2
clone_size: .
cdr3_aa: CASSFWYDSGNTGELFF